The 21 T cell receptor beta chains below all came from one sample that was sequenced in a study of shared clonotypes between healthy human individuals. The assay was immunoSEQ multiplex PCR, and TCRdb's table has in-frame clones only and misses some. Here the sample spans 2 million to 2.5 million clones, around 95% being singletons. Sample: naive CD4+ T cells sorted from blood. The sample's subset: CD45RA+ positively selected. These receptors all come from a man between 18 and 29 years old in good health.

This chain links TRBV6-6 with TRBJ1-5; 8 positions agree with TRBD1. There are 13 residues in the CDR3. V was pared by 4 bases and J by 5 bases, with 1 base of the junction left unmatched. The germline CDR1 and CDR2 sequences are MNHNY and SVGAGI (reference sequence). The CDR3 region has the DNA TGTGCCAGCAGTTCGGACAGGGATCAGCCCCAGCATTTT. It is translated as CASSSDRDQPQHF.

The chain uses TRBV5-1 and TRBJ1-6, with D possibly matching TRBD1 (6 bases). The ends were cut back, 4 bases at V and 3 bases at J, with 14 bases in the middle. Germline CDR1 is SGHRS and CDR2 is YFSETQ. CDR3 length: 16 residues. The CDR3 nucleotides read TGCGCCAGCAGCCTTGGGGGCTCCATCTATAATTCACCCCTCCACTTT. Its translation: CASSLGGSIYNSPLHF. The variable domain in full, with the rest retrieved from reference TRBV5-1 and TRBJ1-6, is KAGVTQTPRYLIKTRGQQVTLSCSPISGHRSVSWYQQTPGQGLQFLFEYFSETQRNKGNFPGRFSGRQFSNSRSEMNVSTLELGDSALYLCASSLGGSIYNSPLHFGNGTRLTVT.

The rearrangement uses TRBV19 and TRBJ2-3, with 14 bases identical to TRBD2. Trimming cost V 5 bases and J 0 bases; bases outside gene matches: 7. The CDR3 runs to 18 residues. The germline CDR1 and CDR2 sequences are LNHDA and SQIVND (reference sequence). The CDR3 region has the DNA TGTGCCAGTAGTCTGGGACTAGCGGGGGTTACTAGCACAGATACGCAGTATTTT. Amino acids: CASSLGLAGVTSTDTQYF.

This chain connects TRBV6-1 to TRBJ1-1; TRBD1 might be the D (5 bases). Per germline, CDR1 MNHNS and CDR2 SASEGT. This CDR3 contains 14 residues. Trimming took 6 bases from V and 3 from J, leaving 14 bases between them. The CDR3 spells CASSQTSGYTEAFF. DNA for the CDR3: TGTGCCAGCAGCCAGACTTCAGGGTACACTGAAGCTTTCTTT.

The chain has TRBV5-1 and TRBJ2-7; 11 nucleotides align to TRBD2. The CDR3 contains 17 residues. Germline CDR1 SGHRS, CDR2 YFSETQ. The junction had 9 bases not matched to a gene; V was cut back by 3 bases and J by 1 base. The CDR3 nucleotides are TGCGCCAGCAGCTCTACGGTACTAGCGGGGGCTTCCTACGAGCAGTACTTC. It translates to CASSSTVLAGASYEQYF.

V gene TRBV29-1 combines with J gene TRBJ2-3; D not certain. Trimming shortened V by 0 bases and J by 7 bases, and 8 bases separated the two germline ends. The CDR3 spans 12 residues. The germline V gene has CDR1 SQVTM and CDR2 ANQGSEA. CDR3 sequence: CSVEESVNTQYF. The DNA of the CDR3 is TGCAGCGTTGAAGAGTCAGTGAATACGCAGTATTTT.

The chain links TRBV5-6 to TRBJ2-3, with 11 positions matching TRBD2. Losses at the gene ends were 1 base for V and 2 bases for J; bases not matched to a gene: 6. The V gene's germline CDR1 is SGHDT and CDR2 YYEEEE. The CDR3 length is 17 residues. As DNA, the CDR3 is TGTGCCAGCAGCTTGTCAGGTAGCGGGAGGGCCACAGATACGCAGTATTTT. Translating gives CASSLSGSGRATDTQYF. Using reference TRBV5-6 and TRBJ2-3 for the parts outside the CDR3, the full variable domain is DAGVTQSPTHLIKTRGQQVTLRCSPKSGHDTVSWYQQALGQGPQFIFQYYEEEERQRGNFPDRFSGHQFPNYSSELNVNALLLGDSALYLCASSLSGSGRATDTQYFGPGTRLTVL.

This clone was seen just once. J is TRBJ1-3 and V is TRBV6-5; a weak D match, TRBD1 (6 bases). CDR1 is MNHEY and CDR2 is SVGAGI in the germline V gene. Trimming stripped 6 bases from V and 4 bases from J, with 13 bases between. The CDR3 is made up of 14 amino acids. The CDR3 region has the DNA TGTGCCAGCAGATCCCAGGGGCGCGGAAACACCATATATTTT. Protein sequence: CASRSQGRGNTIYF.

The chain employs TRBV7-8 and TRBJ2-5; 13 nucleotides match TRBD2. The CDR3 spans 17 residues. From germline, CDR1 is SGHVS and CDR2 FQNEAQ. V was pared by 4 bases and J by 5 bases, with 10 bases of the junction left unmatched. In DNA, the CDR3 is TGTGCCAGCAGCTCCGGACTAGCGGGAGCGCTAGGTGAGACCCAGTACTTC. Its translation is CASSSGLAGALGETQYF.

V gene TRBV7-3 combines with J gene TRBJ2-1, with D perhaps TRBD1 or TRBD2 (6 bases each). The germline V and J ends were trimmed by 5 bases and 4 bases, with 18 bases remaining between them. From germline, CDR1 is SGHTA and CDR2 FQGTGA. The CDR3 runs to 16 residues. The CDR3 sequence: CASSPSPGAGYNEQFF. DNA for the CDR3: TGTGCCAGCAGCCCCTCGCCGGGGGCGGGGTACAATGAGCAGTTCTTC.

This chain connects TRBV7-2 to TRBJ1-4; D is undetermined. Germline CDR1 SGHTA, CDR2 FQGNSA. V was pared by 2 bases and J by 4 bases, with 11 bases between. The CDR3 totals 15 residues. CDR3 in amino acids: CASSLSSGLNEKLFF. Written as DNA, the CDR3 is TGTGCCAGCAGCTTATCTTCCGGGCTTAATGAAAAACTGTTTTTT.

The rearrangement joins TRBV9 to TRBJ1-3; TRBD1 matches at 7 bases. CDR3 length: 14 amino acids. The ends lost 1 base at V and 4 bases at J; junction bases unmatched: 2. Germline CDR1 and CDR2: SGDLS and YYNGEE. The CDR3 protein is CASSVMGQGNTIYF. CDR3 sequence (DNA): TGTGCCAGCAGCGTAATGGGACAGGGAAACACCATATATTTT.

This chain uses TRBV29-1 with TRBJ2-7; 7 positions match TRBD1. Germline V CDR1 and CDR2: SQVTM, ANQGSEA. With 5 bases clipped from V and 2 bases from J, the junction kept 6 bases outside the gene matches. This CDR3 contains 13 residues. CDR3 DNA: TGCAGCGTTATTACGGGACAGACCTACGAGCAGTACTTC. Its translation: CSVITGQTYEQYF.

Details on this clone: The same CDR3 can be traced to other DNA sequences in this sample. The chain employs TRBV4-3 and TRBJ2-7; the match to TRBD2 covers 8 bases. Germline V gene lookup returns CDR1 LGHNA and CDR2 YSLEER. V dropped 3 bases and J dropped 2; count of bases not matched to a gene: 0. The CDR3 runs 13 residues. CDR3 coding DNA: TGCGCCAGCAGCCAGGGACTAGCCTACGAGCAGTACTTC. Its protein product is CASSQGLAYEQYF.

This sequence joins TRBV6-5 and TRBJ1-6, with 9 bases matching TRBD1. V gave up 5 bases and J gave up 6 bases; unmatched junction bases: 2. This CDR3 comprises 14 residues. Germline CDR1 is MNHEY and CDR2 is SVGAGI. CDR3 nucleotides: TGTGCCAGCAGTCGGACAGGGGCTAATTCACCCCTCCACTTT. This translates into CASSRTGANSPLHF.

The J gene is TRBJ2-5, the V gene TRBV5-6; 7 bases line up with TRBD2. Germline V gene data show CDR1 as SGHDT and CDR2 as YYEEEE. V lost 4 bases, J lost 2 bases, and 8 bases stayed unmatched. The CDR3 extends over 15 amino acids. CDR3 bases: TGTGCCAGCAGCGACCTCGGGACTAAACAAGAGACCCAGTACTTC. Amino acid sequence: CASSDLGTKQETQYF.

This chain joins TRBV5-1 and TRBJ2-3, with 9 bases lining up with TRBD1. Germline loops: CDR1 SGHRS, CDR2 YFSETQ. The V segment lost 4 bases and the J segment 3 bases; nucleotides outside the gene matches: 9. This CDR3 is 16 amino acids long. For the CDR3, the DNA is TGCGCCAGCAGCCGTTCGGGGACAGGGATGACAGATACGCAGTATTTT. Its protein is CASSRSGTGMTDTQYF.

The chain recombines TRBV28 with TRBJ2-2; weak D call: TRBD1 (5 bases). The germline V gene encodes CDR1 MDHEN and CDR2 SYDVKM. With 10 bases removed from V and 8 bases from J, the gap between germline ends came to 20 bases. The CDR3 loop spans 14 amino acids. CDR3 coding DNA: TGTGCCACCCTCCTGGGGCCTATCTCGGGGGAGCTGTTTTTT. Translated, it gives CATLLGPISGELFF. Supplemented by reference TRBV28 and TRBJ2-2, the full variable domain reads DVKVTQSSRYLVKRTGEKVFLECVQDMDHENMFWYRQDPGLGLRLIYFSYDVKMKEKGDIPEGYSVSREKKERFSLILESASTNQTSMYLCATLLGPISGELFFGEGSRLTVL.

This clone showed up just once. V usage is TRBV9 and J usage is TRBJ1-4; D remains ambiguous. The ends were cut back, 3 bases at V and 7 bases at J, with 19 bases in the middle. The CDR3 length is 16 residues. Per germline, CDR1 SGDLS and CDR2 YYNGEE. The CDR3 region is CASSEGSKNWPEKLFF. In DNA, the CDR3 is TGTGCCAGCAGCGAGGGCTCGAAGAATTGGCCTGAAAAACTGTTTTTT.

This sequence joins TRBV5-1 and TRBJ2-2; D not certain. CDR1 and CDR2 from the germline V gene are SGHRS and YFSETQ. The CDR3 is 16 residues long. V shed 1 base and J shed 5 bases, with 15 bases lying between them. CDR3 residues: CASSLHGVLKTGELFF. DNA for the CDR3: TGCGCCAGCAGCTTGCATGGGGTCCTGAAGACCGGGGAGCTGTTTTTT.

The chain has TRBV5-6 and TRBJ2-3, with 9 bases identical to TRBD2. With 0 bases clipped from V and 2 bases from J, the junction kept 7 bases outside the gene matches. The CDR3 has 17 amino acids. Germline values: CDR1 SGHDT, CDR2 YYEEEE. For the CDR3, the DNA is TGTGCCAGCAGCTTGGCGGGGCTAGCGGGGAACACAGATACGCAGTATTTT. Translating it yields CASSLAGLAGNTDTQYF.